A selection of T cell receptor beta chains follows, all from one sample in a study of blood T cell repertoires in COVID-19. TCRdb's copy holds only in-frame clones and misses some; the assay was immunoSEQ multiplex PCR. The table lists fewer than 300,000 clones, around 86% of them singletons. Sequences were obtained from peripheral blood. The receptor set was obtained from a human donor in a cohort sampled during active COVID-19. CDR3s include the opening cysteine and the closing phenylalanine or tryptophan. D genes are given only for firm matches.

v_gene	d_gene	j_gene	CDR3nt	CDR3aa
TRBV5-4	.	TRBJ2-4	TGTGCCAGCAGCTTGGGCGGACTAGCCAAAAACATTCAGTACTTC	CASSLGGLAKNIQYF
TRBV7-9	TRBD2	TRBJ2-3	TGTGCCAGCGGTGTAGCGGGAGGGGATACGCAGTATTTT	CASGVAGGDTQYF
TRBV19	TRBD1	TRBJ1-6	TGTGCCACCATGGGACAGTATAATTCACCCCTCCACTTT	CATMGQYNSPLHF
TRBV6-6	TRBD2	TRBJ2-7	TGTGCCAGCAGTGACCCCGGGGGGACCCCGAAGGGGCAGTACTTC	CASSDPGGTPKGQYF
TRBV14	TRBD2	TRBJ2-7	TGTGCCAGCAGCCAACATCCCTTAGCGGGAGCTTACGAGCAGTACTTC	CASSQHPLAGAYEQYF
TRBV29-1	TRBD2	TRBJ2-3	TGCAGCATGGGACTAGCGGGGGGCCTCGCAGATACGCAGTATTTT	CSMGLAGGLADTQYF
TRBV6-2/TRBV6-3	.	TRBJ1-4	TGTGCCAGCAGTTATCGAGGGATGGACTCAAAACTGTTTTTT	CASSYRGMDSKLFF
TRBV29-1	TRBD2	TRBJ2-2	TGCAGCGTTGATGTAGCGGGGGGGACGACCGGGGAGCTGTTTTTT	CSVDVAGGTTGELFF
TRBV3-1/TRBV3-2	.	TRBJ1-2	TGTGCCAGCAGCCAGCTTCGAGGTGGCTACACCTTC	CASSQLRGGYTF
TRBV14	.	TRBJ1-3	TGTGCCAGCAGCCCGACGGGTGGAGGAAACACCATATATTTT	CASSPTGGGNTIYF
TRBV19	TRBD2	TRBJ2-5	TGTGCCAGTAGTTTTGGGACTAGCCATGGAAAGACCCAGTACTTC	CASSFGTSHGKTQYF
TRBV7-9	TRBD2	TRBJ2-3	TGTGCCAGCAGCTCCGGGGGACTAGGAGTTGCAGATACGCAGTATTTT	CASSSGGLGVADTQYF
TRBV11-2	.	TRBJ2-7	TGTGCCAGCATCCCGGGGGAGGGACAAGGGGGATACGAGCAGTACTTC	CASIPGEGQGGYEQYF
TRBV3-1/TRBV3-2	.	TRBJ2-2	TGTGCCAGCAGCCCACCGCTAGCCACCGGGGAGCTGTTTTTT	CASSPPLATGELFF
TRBV9	TRBD2	TRBJ2-3	TGTGCCAGCAGCGCCCCCGGGACTAGCGTGACAGATACGCAGTATTTT	CASSAPGTSVTDTQYF
TRBV5-1	.	TRBJ2-1	TGCGCCAGCAGCTTGGACCTTTCGGAGAAGCAGTTCTTC	CASSLDLSEKQFF
TRBV27	.	TRBJ2-1	TGTGCCAGCAAAGAAGGGAGGAGCTCCTACAATGAGCAGTTCTTC	CASKEGRSSYNEQFF
TRBV28	.	TRBJ2-2	TGTGCCAGCAGTTTAGAAGGACAGAACACCGGGGAGCTGTTTTTT	CASSLEGQNTGELFF
TRBV7-2	TRBD2	TRBJ2-7	TGTGCCAGCAGCCTACGACTAGCGGGAGGGACCGGCGAGCAGTACTTC	CASSLRLAGGTGEQYF
TRBV5-4	TRBD1	TRBJ1-2	TGTGCCAGCAGCCCGGGACAGGGGGCCACAGGCTATGGCTACACCTTC	CASSPGQGATGYGYTF
TRBV11-3	.	TRBJ2-7	TGTGCCAGCAGCCAGGGAAGGGGTCGCCCGAGGGAGCAGTACTTC	CASSQGRGRPREQYF
TRBV7-3	.	TRBJ2-2	TGTGCCAGCAGCTTAACGTTCAGGGGAGCCGGGGAGCTGTTTTTT	CASSLTFRGAGELFF
TRBV6-4	TRBD1	TRBJ1-2	TGTGCCAGCAGTGTTCCCAGGGGGCGGCTCTATGGCTACACCTTC	CASSVPRGRLYGYTF
TRBV13	.	TRBJ2-3	TGTGCCAGCAGCTTAGTAACAGTTAGCACAGATACGCAGTATTTT	CASSLVTVSTDTQYF